The rows below give T cell receptor beta chains drawn from one sample of a study of T-cell reconstitution after alpha-beta-depleted transplantation in children. One entry per CDR3 protein results from TCRdb running MiXCR on the PCR reads. The sample carries roughly 190,000 distinct CDR3 sequences, about 14% recorded once. Here the sequenced sample was PBMCs from the stem cell graft donor, taken from the stem cell graft. The source of these receptors is a human donor who donated a stem cell graft to a child with acute lymphoblastic leukemia. Both conserved end residues are part of each CDR3. D genes are given only for firm matches. Expanded clones are given a class, and other clones once, few, many or no size at all.

NA	TRBV11-2	TRBJ1-2	many	CASSSDGYGYTF	TGTGCCAGCAGCTCCGACGGGTATGGCTACACCTTC
NA	TRBV7-2	TRBJ2-7	NA	CASSYSSVRYEQYF	TGTGCCAGCAGCTACTCTAGCGTTCGCTACGAGCAGTACTTC
NA	TRBV12-3/TRBV12-4	TRBJ2-7	many	CASSSKPVNEQYF	TGTGCCAGCAGTTCCAAGCCTGTTAACGAGCAGTACTTC
NA	TRBV2	TRBJ2-5	NA	CASSDSGQETQYF	TGTGCCAGCAGTGATTCCGGACAAGAGACCCAGTACTTC
NA	TRBV29-1	TRBJ2-7	many	CSVTTSTAYEQYF	TGCAGCGTAACTACTAGCACCGCCTACGAGCAGTACTTC
NA	TRBV12-3/TRBV12-4	TRBJ2-7	few	CASSSGGRDPIYEQYF	TGTGCCAGCAGTTCTGGCGGAAGGGACCCCATCTACGAGCAGTACTTC
NA	TRBV3-1	TRBJ1-3	few	CASSQGGAERGRNTIYF	TGTGCCAGCAGCCAAGGGGGCGCGGAAAGAGGAAGAAACACCATATATTTT
NA	TRBV11-2	TRBJ2-7	NA	CASSLSGTDYEQYF	TGTGCCAGCAGCTTATCTGGGACCGACTACGAGCAGTACTTC
NA	TRBV20-1	TRBJ2-5	many	CSARPGTLKETQYF	TGCAGTGCTAGGCCCGGGACCCTCAAAGAGACCCAGTACTTC
NA	TRBV3-1	TRBJ2-1	many	CASSQARAAEQFF	TGTGCCAGCAGCCAAGCCCGGGCAGCGGAGCAGTTCTTC
NA	TRBV28	TRBJ2-7	many	CASSFDTPGGEQYF	TGTGCCAGCAGTTTTGACACCCCCGGTGGCGAGCAGTACTTC
TRBD1	TRBV2	TRBJ2-7	few	CASSSTPGTGYEQYF	TGTGCCAGCAGCTCGACCCCCGGGACAGGCTACGAGCAGTACTTC
NA	TRBV2	TRBJ2-5	many	CASSLSRQETQYF	TGTGCCAGCAGTTTAAGTAGACAGGAGACCCAGTACTTC
NA	TRBV10-3	TRBJ1-1	many	CAISERGLLNTEAFF	TGTGCCATCAGTGAGCGGGGACTCCTGAACACTGAAGCTTTCTTT
TRBD1	TRBV10-3	TRBJ2-7	many	CAISGQQGSSYEQYF	TGTGCCATCAGTGGGCAACAGGGGTCCTCCTACGAGCAGTACTTC
TRBD1	TRBV11-2	TRBJ1-1	many	CASSLDGGDSNTEAFF	TGTGCCAGCAGCTTAGATGGCGGGGACAGCAACACTGAAGCTTTCTTT
TRBD1	TRBV29-1	TRBJ2-1	many	CSVRTGGNEQFF	TGCAGCGTCCGGACAGGGGGGAATGAGCAGTTCTTC
NA	TRBV12-3/TRBV12-4	TRBJ2-3	many	CASSSGSISTDTQYF	TGTGCCAGCAGTTCTGGCAGTATCAGCACAGATACGCAGTATTTT
NA	TRBV29-1	TRBJ1-1	many	CSVRRDISMNTEAFF	TGCAGCGTCCGCCGGGACATAAGCATGAACACTGAAGCTTTCTTT
TRBD2	TRBV10-3	TRBJ2-7	many	CAIRTGTSGRAYEQYF	TGTGCCATCAGAACCGGGACTAGCGGGAGGGCCTACGAGCAGTACTTC
NA	TRBV5-1	TRBJ1-3	many	CASSLEGSGNTIYF	TGCGCCAGCAGCTTGGAGGGTTCTGGAAACACCATATATTTT
TRBD1	TRBV12-3/TRBV12-4	TRBJ2-2	many	CASTKQGVTGELFF	TGTGCCAGCACAAAGCAGGGGGTAACCGGGGAGCTGTTTTTT
NA	TRBV19	TRBJ2-7	many	CASKLRGGGGHEQYF	TGTGCCAGTAAACTCAGGGGTGGTGGTGGCCACGAGCAGTACTTC
TRBD1	TRBV4-2	TRBJ2-6	many	CASSQDRGSGANVLTF	TGTGCCAGCAGCCAGGACAGGGGTTCTGGGGCCAACGTCCTGACTTTC
NA	TRBV24-1	TRBJ2-1	many	CATSGDGSSYNEQFF	TGTGCCACCAGTGGGGACGGGAGCTCCTACAATGAGCAGTTCTTC
TRBD1	TRBV2	TRBJ2-5	many	CASSETGAGETQYF	TGTGCCAGCAGTGAGACAGGGGCAGGGGAGACCCAGTACTTC
NA	TRBV7-9	TRBJ1-1	NA	CASSPRDSYMNTEAFF	TGTGCCAGCAGCCCCCGGGACTCCTACATGAACACTGAAGCTTTCTTT
NA	TRBV20-1	TRBJ2-1	few	CSARDWRASSIGSYNEQFF	TGCAGTGCTAGAGATTGGCGGGCCTCCTCCATAGGGTCCTACAATGAGCAGTTCTTC
TRBD2	TRBV7-6	TRBJ2-1	NA	CASSAGLAGELSYNEQFF	TGTGCCAGCAGCGCCGGACTAGCGGGAGAGCTTTCCTACAATGAGCAGTTCTTC
TRBD2	TRBV3-1	TRBJ2-1	many	CASSPGTSGRAVPNEQFF	TGTGCCAGCAGCCCGGGGACTAGCGGGAGGGCCGTCCCCAATGAGCAGTTCTTC
TRBD2	TRBV20-1	TRBJ2-7	many	CSAAGGRAYEQYF	TGCAGCGCCGCGGGCGGGAGGGCCTACGAGCAGTACTTC
NA	TRBV11-2	TRBJ2-7	NA	CASSLDLGLDEQYF	TGTGCCAGCAGCTTAGACCTGGGGTTGGACGAGCAGTACTTC
TRBD1	TRBV20-1	TRBJ2-3	NA	CSARDEKGQGSNTDTQYF	TGCAGTGCTAGAGATGAAAAGGGACAGGGTTCGAACACAGATACGCAGTATTTT
NA	TRBV20-1	TRBJ2-1	many	CSARVGVALAEQFF	TGCAGTGCTAGAGTAGGGGTGGCTCTAGCGGAGCAGTTCTTC
NA	TRBV6-5	TRBJ2-7	NA	CASSYSNAGSYEQYF	TGTGCCAGCAGTTACTCCAACGCGGGCTCCTACGAGCAGTACTTC
NA	TRBV2	TRBJ2-2	NA	CASSERQMSRLFF	TGTGCCAGCAGTGAAAGACAGATGAGCAGATTGTTTTTT
NA	TRBV20-1	TRBJ2-5	many	CSASEGQETQYF	TGCAGTGCTAGCGAGGGACAAGAGACCCAGTACTTC
NA	TRBV5-1	TRBJ2-7	many	CASSFEEFYEQYF	TGCGCCAGCAGCTTTGAGGAGTTCTACGAGCAGTACTTC
NA	TRBV5-4	TRBJ2-1	NA	CASSHVATGNEQFF	TGTGCCAGCAGCCACGTAGCCACCGGCAATGAGCAGTTCTTC
NA	TRBV7-2	TRBJ2-3	many	CASSLVRGAMDTQYF	TGTGCCAGCAGCTTAGTACGGGGGGCGATGGATACGCAGTATTTT
NA	TRBV2	TRBJ2-5	NA	CASSENSPQETQYF	TGTGCCAGCAGTGAAAACAGCCCCCAAGAGACCCAGTACTTC
TRBD2	TRBV10-3	TRBJ2-1	many	CAIGLAGGPDNEQFF	TGTGCCATCGGGCTAGCGGGAGGGCCAGACAATGAGCAGTTCTTC
NA	TRBV7-6	TRBJ2-5	many	CASSLDPPGTQYF	TGTGCCAGCAGCTTAGATCCCCCTGGCACCCAGTACTTC
NA	TRBV2	TRBJ2-2	once	CASIVGLSNTGELFF	TGTGCCAGCATTGTGGGACTCTCGAACACCGGGGAGCTGTTTTTT
NA	TRBV12-3/TRBV12-4	TRBJ1-5	many	CASSPGVRGNQPQHF	TGTGCCAGCAGTCCGGGAGTTCGTGGCAATCAGCCCCAGCATTTT
NA	TRBV5-1	TRBJ2-5	NA	CASSFLRESKETQYF	TGCGCCAGCAGCTTCCTCAGGGAGTCAAAAGAGACCCAGTACTTC
NA	TRBV25-1	TRBJ2-7	NA	CASNQEEGSCEQYF	TGTGCCAGCAACCAGGAGGAGGGATCCTGCGAGCAGTACTTC
NA	TRBV4-1	TRBJ2-1	NA	CASSQAASSYNEQFF	TGCGCCAGCAGCCAGGCGGCGAGCTCCTACAATGAGCAGTTCTTC